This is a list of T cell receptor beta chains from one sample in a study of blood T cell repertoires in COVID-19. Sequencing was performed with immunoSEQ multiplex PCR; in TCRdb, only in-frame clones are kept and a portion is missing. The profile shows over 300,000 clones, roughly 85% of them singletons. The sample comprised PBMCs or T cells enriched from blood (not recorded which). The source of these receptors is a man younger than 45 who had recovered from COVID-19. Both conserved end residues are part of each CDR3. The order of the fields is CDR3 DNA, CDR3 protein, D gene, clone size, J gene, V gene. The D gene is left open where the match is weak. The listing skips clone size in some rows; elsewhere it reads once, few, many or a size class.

TGTGCCAGCAAGACCGGGACTAGTGGGGAGACCCAGTACTTC	CASKTGTSGETQYF	TRBD2	.	TRBJ2-5	TRBV2
TGTGCCAGCAGCCAAGATCCAGCGGGGGGGGAATACGACAATGAGCAGTTCTTC	CASSQDPAGGEYDNEQFF	TRBD2	.	TRBJ2-1	TRBV4-2
TGTGCCAGCAGCCGGGGGGGGAGGGCCTTGTTTACTGAAGCTTTCTTT	CASSRGGRALFTEAFF	.	.	TRBJ1-1	TRBV3-1/TRBV3-2
TGTGCCAGCAGTTACGGGAGCGGTTTAACTATGAGCTACACCTTC	CASSYGSGLTMSYTF	.	.	TRBJ1-2	TRBV6-5
TGTGCCAGCAGCGCAGCCCGGGGGGCCTACAATGAGCAGTTCTTC	CASSAARGAYNEQFF	TRBD2	.	TRBJ2-1	TRBV9
TGTGCCAGCAGTTGGGACAGGGAAGCCGAAGCTTTCTTT	CASSWDREAEAFF	TRBD1	few	TRBJ1-1	TRBV12-3/TRBV12-4
TGTGCCAGCAGCTTGACAGGGTCAACCCTCCACTTT	CASSLTGSTLHF	TRBD1	.	TRBJ1-6	TRBV27
TGCAGCGTAGGGACAGAAAGAAATCAGCCCCAGCATTTT	CSVGTERNQPQHF	TRBD1	once	TRBJ1-5	TRBV29-1
TGTGCCATAAGGGGGGGGAGATACGAGCAGTACTTC	CAIRGGRYEQYF	.	.	TRBJ2-7	TRBV10-3
TGTGCCAGCTCACCCCCGACAGTAACTAATGAAAAACTGTTTTTT	CASSPPTVTNEKLFF	.	.	TRBJ1-4	TRBV18
TGTGCCAGCAGCCATGCCTTCGGGGATGGGCCCTACGAGCAGTACTTC	CASSHAFGDGPYEQYF	.	.	TRBJ2-7	TRBV3-1/TRBV3-2
TGTGCCAGCAGCTGGGCCCAAAATCAGCCCCAGCATTTT	CASSWAQNQPQHF	.	once	TRBJ1-5	TRBV2
TGTGCCAGCAGTGGCAGCGGGAACTACAATGAGCAGTTCTTC	CASSGSGNYNEQFF	TRBD2	.	TRBJ2-1	TRBV2
TGTGCCAGCAGCCAGGGGGCGAATGGCTACACCTTC	CASSQGANGYTF	.	.	TRBJ1-2	TRBV3-1/TRBV3-2
TGCGCCAGCAGCGCGGGACTAGCGGACCAAGAGACCCAGTACTTC	CASSAGLADQETQYF	TRBD2	.	TRBJ2-5	TRBV5-1
TGTGCCAGCAGCCATGCCGGGGGACTCCATCCCTACGAGCAGTACTTC	CASSHAGGLHPYEQYF	.	.	TRBJ2-7	TRBV11-2
TGTGCCAGCTCACCGGGACAGGGGGATGGCTACACCTTC	CASSPGQGDGYTF	TRBD1	.	TRBJ1-2	TRBV18
TGTGCCTGCTTTACAGGGGAAGACTATGGCTACACCTTC	CACFTGEDYGYTF	TRBD1	once	TRBJ1-2	TRBV30
TGTGCCAGCAGTAAGGGACAGGGGTACGAGCAGTACTTC	CASSKGQGYEQYF	TRBD1	.	TRBJ2-7	TRBV27
TGCGCCAGCAGGGGACAGGGAGTCGGTGAGCAGTTCTTC	CASRGQGVGEQFF	TRBD1	.	TRBJ2-1	TRBV10-1
TGTGCCAGCAGCCCTGGGGGGGCCGGGGAGCTGTTTTTT	CASSPGGAGELFF	TRBD2	.	TRBJ2-2	TRBV5-4
TGTGCCAGCCGACTAGCGGGGGTCACCGGGGAGCTGTTTTTT	CASRLAGVTGELFF	TRBD2	.	TRBJ2-2	TRBV14
TGTGCCAGCAGCCAAGGCGGGGGGGCAGCGCGGGAGCAGTACTTC	CASSQGGGAAREQYF	TRBD2	few	TRBJ2-7	TRBV3-1/TRBV3-2
TGTGCCAGCAGCCCCAGGGGTACTGAAAAACTGTTTTTT	CASSPRGTEKLFF	.	once	TRBJ1-4	TRBV7-9
TGTGCCAGCAGCTTAACCCCCGCTAGCGGGCTTTACAATGAGCAGTTCTTC	CASSLTPASGLYNEQFF	TRBD2	.	TRBJ2-1	TRBV7-3
TGTGCCAGCAGTAAACTAGCGGGGGGCCAGGAGACCCAGTACTTC	CASSKLAGGQETQYF	TRBD2	few	TRBJ2-5	TRBV6-5
TGTGCCAGCAGCACCGAGACAGGGGTGAACACCGGGGAGCTGTTTTTT	CASSTETGVNTGELFF	TRBD1	.	TRBJ2-2	TRBV11-3
TGTGCCTGGAGTCCCAAGGGCAGGGCTGATGAAAAACTGTTTTTT	CAWSPKGRADEKLFF	.	.	TRBJ1-4	TRBV30
TGTGCCTGGAGAGTCAGGGAAAGGAGCTACGAGCAGTACTTC	CAWRVRERSYEQYF	.	.	TRBJ2-7	TRBV30
TGCGCCAGTTGGGACAAAAACTATGGCTACACCTTC	CASWDKNYGYTF	.	.	TRBJ1-2	TRBV4-3
TGTGCCAGCGGGCCGGAAGCCGGGACAGGGGGCTACGAGCAGTACTTC	CASGPEAGTGGYEQYF	TRBD1	.	TRBJ2-7	TRBV7-9
TGCAGCGTCCGTCGGGGAGCCCTACCTGCTTTCTTT	CSVRRGALPAFF	.	.	TRBJ1-1	TRBV29-1
TGCGCCAGCAGCTTGAACGGGGGGGAACGAATTGAGCAGTTCTTC	CASSLNGGERIEQFF	TRBD2	.	TRBJ2-1	TRBV5-1
TGTGCCTGGAGTGTATCTCAGGGGGATGAAAAACTGTTTTTT	CAWSVSQGDEKLFF	TRBD1	.	TRBJ1-4	TRBV30
TGTGCCAGCAGCATATGGACAGCAGATACGCAGTATTTT	CASSIWTADTQYF	.	once	TRBJ2-3	TRBV7-9
TGTGCCAGTAGAAACGTGGCCTCCTATAATTCACCCCTCCACTTT	CASRNVASYNSPLHF	.	.	TRBJ1-6	TRBV19
TGTGCCAGCAGTTTAAATCCGACTGAAGCTTTCTTT	CASSLNPTEAFF	.	.	TRBJ1-1	TRBV12-3/TRBV12-4
TGTGCCAGCAGTGTAGTCGACAATGAGCAGTTCTTC	CASSVVDNEQFF	.	many	TRBJ2-1	TRBV2
TGTGCCAGCACCAACTCCAACAGGGGACCCTACGAGCAGTACTTC	CASTNSNRGPYEQYF	TRBD1	.	TRBJ2-7	TRBV27
TGTGCCAGCAGCAAATCGGAGGGGACAGGGTTCTACGAGCAGTACTTC	CASSKSEGTGFYEQYF	.	.	TRBJ2-7	TRBV21-1
TGTGCCAGCTCAAACCGACATAGCGGTCAGGAGACCCAGTACTTC	CASSNRHSGQETQYF	.	.	TRBJ2-5	TRBV18
TGTGCCAGCAGCTTGCTTGCAGGGGGCTACTCTGGAAACACCATATATTTT	CASSLLAGGYSGNTIYF	TRBD1	.	TRBJ1-3	TRBV5-5
TGTGCCAGCAGACCCGGACTAGCGGTTGAGACCCAGTACTTC	CASRPGLAVETQYF	TRBD2	.	TRBJ2-5	TRBV9
TGCAGTGCAAGGGGGCGAGGCTACACCTTC	CSARGRGYTF	TRBD1	once	TRBJ1-2	TRBV20-1
TGTGCCAGTAGTATAGGGCAGGGAGGGAAAAACATTCAGTACTTC	CASSIGQGGKNIQYF	TRBD2	.	TRBJ2-4	TRBV19